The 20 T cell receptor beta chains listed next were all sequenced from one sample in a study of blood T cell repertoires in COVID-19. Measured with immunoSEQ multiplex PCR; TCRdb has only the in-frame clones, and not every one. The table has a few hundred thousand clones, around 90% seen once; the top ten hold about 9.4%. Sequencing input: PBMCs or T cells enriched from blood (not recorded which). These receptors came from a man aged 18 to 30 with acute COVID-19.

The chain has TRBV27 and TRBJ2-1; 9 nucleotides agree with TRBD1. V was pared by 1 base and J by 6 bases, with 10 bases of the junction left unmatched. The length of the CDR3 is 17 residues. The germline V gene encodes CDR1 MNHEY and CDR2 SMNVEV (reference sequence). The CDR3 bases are TGTGCCAGCAGTTTATTAGGACAGGGGCTAAACCCCAATGAGCAGTTCTTC. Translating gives CASSLLGQGLNPNEQFF.

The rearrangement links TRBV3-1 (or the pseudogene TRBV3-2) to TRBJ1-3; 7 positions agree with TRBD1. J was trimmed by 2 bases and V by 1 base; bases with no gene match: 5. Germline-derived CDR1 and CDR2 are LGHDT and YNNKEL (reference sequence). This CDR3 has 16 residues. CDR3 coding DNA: TGTGCCAGCAGCCAAGGGACCACAGGGGCTGGAAACACCATATATTTT. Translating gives CASSQGTTGAGNTIYF.

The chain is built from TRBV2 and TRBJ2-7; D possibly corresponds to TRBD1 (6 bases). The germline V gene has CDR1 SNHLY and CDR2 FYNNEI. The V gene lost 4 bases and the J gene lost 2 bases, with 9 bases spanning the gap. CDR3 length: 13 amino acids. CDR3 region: CASSGAGAYEQYF. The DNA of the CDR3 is TGTGCCAGCAGTGGAGCAGGGGCCTACGAGCAGTACTTC.

The CDR3 reads CASSFRSYQETQYF. CDR3 nucleotides: TGTGCCAGCAGCTTTCGGAGCTACCAAGAGACCCAGTACTTC. The chain joins TRBV13 to TRBJ2-5, with D unresolved. This CDR3 has 14 residues. CDR1 and CDR2 from the germline V gene are PRHDT and FYEKMQ (reference sequence). Deletions cut 3 bases from V and 0 bases from J, with 8 bases between.

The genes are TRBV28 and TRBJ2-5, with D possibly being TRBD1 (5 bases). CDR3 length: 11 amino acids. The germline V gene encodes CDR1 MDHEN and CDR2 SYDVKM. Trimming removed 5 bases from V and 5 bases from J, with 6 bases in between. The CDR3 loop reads CASSRGETQYF. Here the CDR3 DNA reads TGTGCCAGCAGTAGGGGTGAGACCCAGTACTTC.

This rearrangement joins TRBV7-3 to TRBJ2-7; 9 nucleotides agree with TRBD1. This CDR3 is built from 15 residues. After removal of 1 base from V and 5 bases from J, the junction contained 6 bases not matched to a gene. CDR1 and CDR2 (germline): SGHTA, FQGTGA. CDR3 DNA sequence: TGTGCCAGCAGCTTAATGGGACAGGGTGTCCACGAGCAGTACTTC. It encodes CASSLMGQGVHEQYF.

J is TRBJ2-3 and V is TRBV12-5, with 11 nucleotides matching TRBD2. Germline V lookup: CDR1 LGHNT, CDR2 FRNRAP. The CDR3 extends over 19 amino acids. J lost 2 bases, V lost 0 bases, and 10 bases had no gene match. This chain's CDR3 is CASGLVIRGLAADTDTQYF. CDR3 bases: TGTGCTAGTGGTTTGGTTATTAGGGGACTAGCGGCCGACACAGATACGCAGTATTTT.

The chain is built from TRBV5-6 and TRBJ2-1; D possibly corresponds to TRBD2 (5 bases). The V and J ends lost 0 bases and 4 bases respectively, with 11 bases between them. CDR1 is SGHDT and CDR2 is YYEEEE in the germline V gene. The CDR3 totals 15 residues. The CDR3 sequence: CASSLVGVGYNEQFF. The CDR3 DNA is TGTGCCAGCAGCTTGGTGGGAGTAGGTTACAATGAGCAGTTCTTC.

The CDR3 sequence is CASSIARGEGGYTF. CDR3 bases: TGTGCCAGTAGTATAGCTCGGGGGGAAGGCGGCTACACCTTC. The chain links TRBV19 to TRBJ1-2; D may be TRBD1 (5 bases). V was cut by 1 base and J by 8 bases, with 14 bases left in between. Germline V gene data show CDR1 as LNHDA and CDR2 as SQIVND (reference sequence). The CDR3 runs to 14 residues. Drawing the rest from reference TRBV19 and TRBJ1-2, the complete variable domain is DGGITQSPKYLFRKEGQNVTLSCEQNLNHDAMYWYRQDPGQGLRLIYYSQIVNDFQKGDIAEGYSVSREKKESFPLTVTSAQKNPTAFYLCASSIARGEGGYTFGSGTRLTVV.

For the CDR3, the DNA is TGTGCCAGCTCAGCCGGGACAGCCGGGACTAGCGGGCTAAATACGCAGTATTTT. This gives the protein CASSAGTAGTSGLNTQYF. The rearrangement joins TRBV18 to TRBJ2-3; 12 bases agree with TRBD2. The V segment lost 5 bases and the J segment 7 bases; nucleotides outside the gene matches: 16. This CDR3 region has 18 residues. The V gene's germline CDR1 is KGHSH and CDR2 LQKENI.

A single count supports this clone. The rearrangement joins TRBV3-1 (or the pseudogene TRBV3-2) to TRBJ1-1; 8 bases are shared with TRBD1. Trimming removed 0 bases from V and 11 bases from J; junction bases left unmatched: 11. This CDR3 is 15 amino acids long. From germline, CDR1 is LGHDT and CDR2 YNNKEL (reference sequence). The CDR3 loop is CASSQEGGASGGAFF. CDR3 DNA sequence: TGTGCCAGCAGCCAAGAAGGGGGCGCGTCAGGGGGCGCTTTCTTT.

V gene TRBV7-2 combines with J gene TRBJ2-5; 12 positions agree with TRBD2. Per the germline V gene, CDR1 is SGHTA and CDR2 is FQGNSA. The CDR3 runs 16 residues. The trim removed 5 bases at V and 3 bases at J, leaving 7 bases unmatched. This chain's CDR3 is CASSPGLAGREETQYF. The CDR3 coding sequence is TGTGCCAGCAGCCCCGGACTAGCGGGGAGAGAAGAGACCCAGTACTTC. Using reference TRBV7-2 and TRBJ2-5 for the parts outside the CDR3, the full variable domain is GAGVSQSPSNKVTEKGKDVELRCDPISGHTALYWYRQSLGQGLEFLIYFQGNSAPDKSGLPSDRFSAERTGGSVSTLTIQRTQQEDSAVYLCASSPGLAGREETQYFGPGTRLLVL.

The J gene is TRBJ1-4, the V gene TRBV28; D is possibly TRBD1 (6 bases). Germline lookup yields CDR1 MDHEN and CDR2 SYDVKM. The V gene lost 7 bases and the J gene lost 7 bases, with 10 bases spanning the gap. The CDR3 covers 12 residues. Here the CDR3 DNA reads TGTGCCAGCAAGGACAGTTTTGAAAAACTGTTTTTT. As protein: CASKDSFEKLFF.

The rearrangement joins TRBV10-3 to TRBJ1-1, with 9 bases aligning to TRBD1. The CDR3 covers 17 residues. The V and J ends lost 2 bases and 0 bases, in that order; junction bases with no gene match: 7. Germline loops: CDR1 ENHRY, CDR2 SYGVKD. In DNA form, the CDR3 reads TGTGCCATCAGTGAGGCCGGGACAGGGCCAATGAACACTGAAGCTTTCTTT. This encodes CAISEAGTGPMNTEAFF.

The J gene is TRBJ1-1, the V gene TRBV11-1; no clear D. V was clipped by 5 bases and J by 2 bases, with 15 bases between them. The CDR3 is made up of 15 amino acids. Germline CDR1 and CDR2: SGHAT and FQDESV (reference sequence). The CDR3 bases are TGTGCCAGCAGCCCACGGGGAATGATAAACACTGAAGCTTTCTTT. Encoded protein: CASSPRGMINTEAFF.

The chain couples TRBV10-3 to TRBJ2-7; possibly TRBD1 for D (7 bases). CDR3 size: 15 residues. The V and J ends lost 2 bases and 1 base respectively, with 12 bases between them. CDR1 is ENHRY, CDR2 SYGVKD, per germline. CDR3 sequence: CAISEPGGKSYEQYF. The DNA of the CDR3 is TGTGCCATCAGTGAGCCAGGGGGGAAGTCCTACGAGCAGTACTTC.

CDR3 amino acids: CATSPTNYEQYF. CDR3 bases: TGTGCCACCAGCCCCACTAATTACGAGCAGTACTTC. This chain links TRBV15 with TRBJ2-7; no reliable D call. V lost 5 bases and J lost 4, with 9 bases in between. Per germline, CDR1 LNHNV and CDR2 YYDKDF (reference sequence). The CDR3 runs to 12 residues.

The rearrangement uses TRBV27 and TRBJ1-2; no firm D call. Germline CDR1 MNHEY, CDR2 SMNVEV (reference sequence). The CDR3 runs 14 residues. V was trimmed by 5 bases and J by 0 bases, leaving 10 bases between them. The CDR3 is CASSSRGANYGYTF. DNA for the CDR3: TGTGCCAGCAGTAGTCGGGGAGCTAACTATGGCTACACCTTC.

CDR3 in DNA: TGTGCCAGCATCCCTTGGGAGGGACAAGAGACCCAGTACTTC. Protein product: CASIPWEGQETQYF. The chain uses TRBV7-9 and TRBJ2-5, with TRBD2 matching 7 bases. Germline V CDR1 and CDR2: SEHNR, FQNEAQ (reference sequence). Germline trimming cut 7 bases from V and 2 bases from J; bases unmatched to any gene: 7. This CDR3 is 14 amino acids long. The full variable domain, in which reference TRBV7-9 and TRBJ2-5 provide the parts outside the CDR3, is DTGVSQNPRHKITKRGQNVTFRCDPISEHNRLYWYRQTLGQGPEFLTYFQNEAQLEKSRLLSDRFSAERPKGSFSTLEIQRTEQGDSAMYLCASIPWEGQETQYFGPGTRLLVL.

In DNA, the CDR3 is TGCAGCGTCTTTAGCGGGAGGGCCCCGGAGCAGTTCTTC. It yields the protein CSVFSGRAPEQFF. V usage is TRBV29-1 and J usage is TRBJ2-1; TRBD2 matches at 11 bases. Germline CDR1 SQVTM, CDR2 ANQGSEA. Germline trimming cut 6 bases from V and 10 bases from J; bases unmatched to any gene: 8. The CDR3 has 13 amino acids.